The sequence of this T cell receptor beta chain was determined in a study of blood T cell repertoires in COVID-19. The CDR3 sequence is 14 residues long. V was clipped by 5 bases and J by 1 base, with 9 bases between them. CDR1 is MNHEY, CDR2 SVGEGT, per germline. The repertoire was sequenced with immunoSEQ multiplex PCR; TCRdb's copy has only in-frame clones and lacks some. This sample has 250,000 to 400,000 clones, with 70% to 90% found just once. This clone was seen only once. Recovered participants had two consecutive negative NP/OP PCR tests, healthcare professional clearance, or symptom resolution.

Material for sequencing was PBMCs or T cells enriched from blood (not recorded which). The source of this sequence is a woman in her 30s who had recovered from COVID-19. The chain uses TRBV6-2 or TRBV6-3 and TRBJ1-5, with D uncertain. The CDR3 coding sequence is TGTGCCAGCAGTCGGAGCGGCAGCAATCAGCCCCAGCATTTT. It specifies CASSRSGSNQPQHF.